This passage covers 23 T cell receptor beta chains from one sample sequenced in a study of beta chain features in type 1 diabetes. The authors reverse transcribed all of the isolated RNA, so sequencing captured expressed TCRB transcripts. Repertoires were generated with immunoSEQ multiplex PCR, while TCRdb's copy carries only in-frame clones and drops some. The data show around 200,000 clones, roughly an eighth seen once. The sequencing sample was made of central memory CD4+ T cells from blood. Source of these receptors: a woman between 18 and 29 years old in good health.

The V gene is TRBV5-1, the J gene TRBJ2-5; TRBD1 might be the D (7 bases). The ends were cut back, 0 bases at V and 5 bases at J, with 14 bases in the middle. The CDR3 consists of 15 residues. Germline lookup yields CDR1 SGHRS and CDR2 YFSETQ. DNA for the CDR3: TGCGCCAGCAGCTTGGACAGGGGAGGAGAGGAGACCCAGTACTTC. This sequence encodes CASSLDRGGEETQYF.

This clone was detected only a few times. V is TRBV28 and J is TRBJ2-1, with 8 bases aligning to TRBD2. Losses at the gene ends were 5 bases for V and 8 bases for J; bases not matched to a gene: 14. The CDR3 runs to 16 residues. Germline V gene data show CDR1 as MDHEN and CDR2 as SYDVKM. CDR3 sequence reads: CASSAPGREGRDEQFF. CDR3 DNA: TGTGCCAGCAGTGCCCCGGGCCGGGAGGGCCGGGATGAGCAGTTCTTC.

This clone was recorded at least ten times. A junction end diverges from the germline sequence, so it may reflect a read error. The chain employs TRBV6-5 and TRBJ2-6; D is uncertain. The V gene's germline CDR1 is MNHEY and CDR2 SVGAGI. This CDR3 spans 13 amino acids. The CDR3 bases are TGTGCCAGCAGGTACTCTGGGGCCAACGTCCTGACTTTC. Translating it yields CASRYSGANVLTF.

This clone was picked up a small number of times. The V call is TRBV6-5, the J call TRBJ1-1; D might be TRBD1 (5 bases). V gave up 6 bases and J gave up 12 bases, with 20 bases separating them. CDR1 MNHEY and CDR2 SVGAGI come from the germline V gene. This CDR3 region has 13 residues. CDR3 DNA: TGTGCCAGCAGAGGGTCCAGGGCCTGGACGACTTTCTTT. This encodes CASRGSRAWTTFF.

The gene calls are TRBV9 and TRBJ2-7, with D hard to call. CDR1 is SGDLS, CDR2 YYNGEE, per germline. The CDR3 is 18 residues long. Trimming left V 4 bases short and J 0 bases short, with 23 bases between. CDR3 sequence (DNA): TGTGCCAGCAGCTTCGACCCCTTACTTGGCGGTAGCTCCTACGAGCAGTACTTC. This sequence encodes CASSFDPLLGGSSYEQYF.

The chain uses TRBV2 and TRBJ2-1; the match to TRBD2 covers 12 bases. The V segment lost 7 bases and the J segment 14 bases; nucleotides outside the gene matches: 9. The CDR3 spans 13 residues. Germline V gene sequence: CDR1 SNHLY, CDR2 FYNNEI. The CDR3 region is CASTRLAGELEFF. The DNA for the CDR3 is TGTGCCAGCACCCGACTAGCGGGAGAGCTTGAGTTCTTC. Drawing the rest from reference TRBV2 and TRBJ2-1, the complete variable domain is EPEVTQTPSHQVTQMGQEVILRCVPISNHLYFYWYRQILGQKVEFLVSFYNNEISEKSEIFDDQFSVERPDGSNFTLKIRSTKLEDSAMYFCASTRLAGELEFFGPGTRLTVL.

This clone has just a few counts. CDR3 in DNA: TGCGCCAGCAGCTTGGCGAGCGGCTCCTACAATGAGCAGTTCTTC. Its translation is CASSLASGSYNEQFF. V gene TRBV5-1 combines with J gene TRBJ2-1; possibly TRBD2 for D (5 bases). CDR1 and CDR2 from the germline V gene are SGHRS and YFSETQ. V was trimmed by 0 bases and J by 0 bases, leaving 7 bases between them. The CDR3 loop spans 15 amino acids.

This clone was recorded a few times. The V and J genes are TRBV29-1 and TRBJ2-5; 11 bases align to TRBD2. CDR1 and CDR2 (germline): SQVTM, ANQGSEA. Unmatched junction bases numbered 9, after V lost 5 bases and J lost 4 bases. The CDR3 runs to 15 residues. The CDR3 coding sequence is TGCAGCGTTAAAACTAGCGGGAGTCGGCGAGAGACCCAGTACTTC. Its translation: CSVKTSGSRRETQYF.

V and J are TRBV29-1 and TRBJ2-7, with TRBD2 matching over 15 bases. The CDR3 runs 15 residues. Germline assignment: CDR1 SQVTM and CDR2 ANQGSEA. V lost 7 bases to trimming and J lost 5 bases; unmatched junction nucleotides: 9. CDR3 region: CSAQWGLAGGNEQYF. DNA for the CDR3: TGCAGCGCCCAGTGGGGACTAGCGGGAGGCAACGAGCAGTACTTC.

This clone was observed a handful of times. The chain links TRBV7-4 to TRBJ1-5; 8 bases are shared with TRBD1. The CDR3 has 15 amino acids. V lost 3 bases to trimming and J lost 4 bases; unmatched junction nucleotides: 5. Germline values: CDR1 SGHVT, CDR2 SQSDAQ. The CDR3 loop is CASSLRQGFNQPQHF. The CDR3, as DNA: TGTGCCAGCAGCTTGCGACAGGGGTTTAATCAGCCCCAGCATTTT.

The CDR3 loop is CASSSIPQGTEAFF. The DNA for the CDR3 is TGTGCCAGCAGTTCAATTCCCCAGGGGACTGAAGCTTTCTTT. The J gene is TRBJ1-1, the V gene TRBV27; maybe TRBD1 (6 bases). There are 14 residues in the CDR3. V lost 4 bases and J 5 bases, leaving 14 bases between the germline ends. Germline V gives CDR1 MNHEY, CDR2 SMNVEV (reference sequence).

In this sample, this clone turned up a few times. The chain couples TRBV27 to TRBJ2-7, with 9 bases identical to TRBD2. This CDR3 region has 15 residues. The germline gives CDR1 MNHEY, CDR2 SMNVEV (reference sequence). V shed 7 bases and J 3 bases; nucleotides not matched to a gene: 10. CDR3 nucleotide sequence: TGTGCCAGCAATCTAGAGGTTAGCGGGAGCTACGAGCAGTACTTC. Its translation: CASNLEVSGSYEQYF.

This clone has just a few counts. The gene calls are TRBV6-1 and TRBJ2-7, with 7 positions matching TRBD2. There are 14 residues in the CDR3. The junction had 12 bases not matched to a gene; V was cut back by 7 bases and J by 6 bases. Germline V gene sequence: CDR1 MNHNS, CDR2 SASEGT. The CDR3: CASITGEGGGEQYF. The CDR3 DNA reads as TGTGCCAGCATAACCGGGGAGGGCGGAGGCGAGCAGTACTTC.

This clone came up a few times. The V call is TRBV10-3, the J call TRBJ2-3; 7 bases match TRBD2. Germline V gene lookup returns CDR1 ENHRY and CDR2 SYGVKD. V dropped 10 bases and J dropped 4; count of bases not matched to a gene: 11. This CDR3 region has 14 residues. The CDR3 reads CATGGREYADTQYF. The CDR3 DNA reads TGTGCCACCGGCGGGCGGGAGTACGCAGATACGCAGTATTTT.

This clone has more than one count but fewer than ten. The rearrangement uses TRBV2 and TRBJ2-4, with TRBD2 matching 7 bases. V shed 6 bases and J 0 bases; nucleotides not matched to a gene: 8. The CDR3 spans 16 residues. Germline CDR1 reads SNHLY; CDR2 reads FYNNEI. The CDR3 loop reads CASRASSGLAKNIQYF. Written as DNA, the CDR3 is TGTGCCAGCAGGGCTTCTAGCGGTCTAGCCAAAAACATTCAGTACTTC.

This clone was recorded many times. This chain joins TRBV18 and TRBJ2-5, with D possibly TRBD2 on 5 matching bases. CDR1 is KGHSH and CDR2 is LQKENI in the germline V gene. The length of the CDR3 is 15 residues. Trimming shortened V by 1 base and J by 0 bases, and 9 bases separated the two germline ends. The CDR3 nucleotides read TGTGCCAGCTCACCACGGAGCGGATACCAAGAGACCCAGTACTTC. Encoded protein: CASSPRSGYQETQYF. Variable domain in full (rest from reference TRBV18 and TRBJ2-5): NAGVMQNPRHLVRRRGQEARLRCSPMKGHSHVYWYRQLPEEGLKFMVYLQKENIIDESGMPKERFSAEFPKEGPSILRIQQVVRGDSAAYFCASSPRSGYQETQYFGPGTRLLVL.

This clone was picked up a small number of times. The V and J genes are TRBV19 and TRBJ2-7, with 7 positions matching TRBD2. Germline assignment: CDR1 LNHDA and CDR2 SQIVND (reference sequence). The CDR3 sequence is 14 residues long. The trim removed 5 bases at V and 1 base at J, leaving 5 bases unmatched. The CDR3 protein is CASSRLAESYEQYF. CDR3 in DNA: TGTGCCAGTAGTCGCCTAGCGGAATCCTACGAGCAGTACTTC.

This clone has only a few counts. This chain joins TRBV29-1 and TRBJ2-7, with 10 positions matching TRBD2. V was pared by 3 bases and J by 6 bases, with 20 bases of the junction left unmatched. The CDR3 runs to 18 residues. Germline CDR1 reads SQVTM; CDR2 reads ANQGSEA. CDR3 coding DNA: TGCAGCGTTGATGGGAGGGGTACTAGCGGGAAGAACGTGGGCGAGCAGTACTTC. It translates to CSVDGRGTSGKNVGEQYF.

This clone has just a few counts. The chain joins TRBV9 to TRBJ2-3, with D possibly being TRBD1 (5 bases). This CDR3 contains 16 residues. V gave up 2 bases and J gave up 4 bases, with 17 bases separating them. CDR1 is SGDLS and CDR2 is YYNGEE in the germline V gene. The DNA of the CDR3 is TGTGCCAGCAGCGTCGACAGCCTGAGGTATTCAGATACGCAGTATTTT. This gives the protein CASSVDSLRYSDTQYF.

This clone was seen more than once but under ten times. The rearrangement uses TRBV29-1 and TRBJ1-1; D unclear. In germline, CDR1 is SQVTM, CDR2 ANQGSEA. V was clipped by 7 bases and J by 4 bases, with 10 bases between them. The CDR3 spans 11 residues. The CDR3 DNA reads TGCAGCGCGGACTCTGGCACTGAAGCTTTCTTT. Translated, it gives CSADSGTEAFF.

The rearrangement joins TRBV11-2 to TRBJ2-3; 11 bases agree with TRBD2. Per germline, CDR1 SGHAT and CDR2 FQNNGV. This CDR3 has 15 amino acids. The J segment lost 7 bases and the V segment lost 2 bases, leaving 5 bases of the junction unmatched. Written as DNA, the CDR3 is TGTGCCAGCAGCTTAACTAGCGGGAGCTTAAATACGCAGTATTTT. Protein sequence: CASSLTSGSLNTQYF.

The J gene is TRBJ1-5, the V gene TRBV11-2, with a tentative D call TRBD1 (6 bases). The CDR3 extends over 13 amino acids. Germline-derived CDR1 and CDR2 are SGHAT and FQNNGV. Between the trimmed V and J ends, which lost 4 bases and 9 bases, there was a span of 13 bases. The CDR3 bases are TGTGCCAGCAGCTCGGACAGTAAAGGGCCCCAGCATTTT. Protein product: CASSSDSKGPQHF.

Notes on this clone: The same CDR3 can be traced to other DNA sequences in this sample. The V call is TRBV5-1, the J call TRBJ2-3; tentative D call: TRBD1 (5 bases). V was cut by 4 bases and J by 0 bases, with 12 bases left in between. Germline CDR1 and CDR2: SGHRS and YFSETQ. The CDR3 sequence is 15 residues long. DNA of the CDR3: TGCGCCAGCAGCCCCGGTAGGGGTAGCACAGATACGCAGTATTTT. Translating it yields CASSPGRGSTDTQYF.